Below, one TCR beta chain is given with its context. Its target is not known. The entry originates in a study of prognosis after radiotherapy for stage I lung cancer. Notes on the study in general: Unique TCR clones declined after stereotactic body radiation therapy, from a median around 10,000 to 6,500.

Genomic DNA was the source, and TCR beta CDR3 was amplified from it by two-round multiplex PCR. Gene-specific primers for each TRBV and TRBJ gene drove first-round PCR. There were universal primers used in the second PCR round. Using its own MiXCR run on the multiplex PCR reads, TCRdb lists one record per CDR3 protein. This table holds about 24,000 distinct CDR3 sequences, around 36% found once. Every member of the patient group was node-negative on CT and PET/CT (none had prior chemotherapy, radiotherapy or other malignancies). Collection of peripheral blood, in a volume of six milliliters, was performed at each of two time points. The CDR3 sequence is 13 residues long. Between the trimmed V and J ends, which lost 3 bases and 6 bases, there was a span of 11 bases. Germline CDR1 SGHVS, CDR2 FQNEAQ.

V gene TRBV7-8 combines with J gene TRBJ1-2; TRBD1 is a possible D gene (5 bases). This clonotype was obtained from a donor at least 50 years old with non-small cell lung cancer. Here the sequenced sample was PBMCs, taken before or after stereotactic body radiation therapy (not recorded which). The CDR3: CASSFTKGHGYTF. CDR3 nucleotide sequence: TGTGCCAGCAGCTTTACGAAGGGGCATGGCTACACCTTC.